The clone carrying this T cell receptor (beta chain) was detected ten times or more. Its cognate antigen is unknown. This CDR3 has 12 residues. Germline values: CDR1 MGHRA, CDR2 YSYEKL. Trimming removed 9 bases at V and 3 bases at J, with 12 bases between. The data derive from a study of T cells in Graves' hyperthyroidism and ophthalmopathy. There were TCR beta CDR3 regions amplified from RNA transcripts. The HTBI primer set was used in a first-round RT-PCR of the TCR CDR3. One entry per CDR3 protein, called by TCRdb with MiXCR from the multiplex PCR reads. The sample holds hundreds of thousands of distinct CDR3 sequences, about 15% seen once. Overall study findings and caveats: Ophthalmopathy, which appeared later, was predicted by the model a median 6.5 months before onset.

The sequencing input was blood. The clonotype originates from a man aged 18 to 35 with Graves' ophthalmopathy. The J gene is TRBJ2-7, the V gene TRBV4-1; D possibly corresponds to TRBD1 (6 bases). The CDR3 nucleotides are TGCGCCAGTTCGGGACAACACTACGAGCAGTACTTC. As protein: CASSGQHYEQYF.